The 26 T cell receptor beta chains below all came from one sample that was sequenced in a study of shared T cell receptors in the human thymus. TCRdb's copy holds only in-frame clones and misses some; the assay was immunoSEQ multiplex PCR. The data contain more than 300,000 clones, 85% to 95% of them seen just once; the ten biggest clones take up roughly 0.021%. Input material: thymocytes. The receptors shown here come from a human donor.

This clone was counted once. The J gene is TRBJ2-3, the V gene TRBV25-1; 8 nucleotides match TRBD1. V trimming: 2 bases; J trimming: 4 bases; junction bases outside the gene matches: 5. CDR3 length: 15 amino acids. The germline gives CDR1 MGHDK, CDR2 SYGVNS. The CDR3 sequence: CASSERTGFPDTQYF. CDR3 in DNA: TGTGCCAGCAGTGAAAGGACAGGGTTCCCAGATACGCAGTATTTT. Together with reference TRBV25-1 and TRBJ2-3, the CDR3 gives the full variable domain: EADIYQTPRYLVIGTGKKITLECSQTMGHDKMYWYQQDPGMELHLIHYSYGVNSTEKGDLSSESTVSRIRTEHFPLTLESARPSHTSQYLCASSERTGFPDTQYFGPGTRLTVL.

The chain couples TRBV5-1 to TRBJ2-1; 7 bases are a match to TRBD2. CDR3 length: 15 amino acids. V lost 1 base and J lost 7; bases outside the gene matches: 8. The germline V gene has CDR1 SGHRS and CDR2 YFSETQ. The CDR3 here is CASSLKTGTKNEQFF. DNA for the CDR3: TGCGCCAGCAGCTTGAAGACCGGGACTAAAAATGAGCAGTTCTTC. Filled out from reference TRBV5-1 and TRBJ2-1, the complete variable domain reads KAGVTQTPRYLIKTRGQQVTLSCSPISGHRSVSWYQQTPGQGLQFLFEYFSETQRNKGNFPGRFSGRQFSNSRSEMNVSTLELGDSALYLCASSLKTGTKNEQFFGPGTRLTVL.

V and J are TRBV4-3 and TRBJ1-2; D unclear. CDR3 length equals 16 residues. Germline V gene lookup returns CDR1 LGHNA and CDR2 YSLEER. The V gene lost 1 base and the J gene lost 1 base, with 13 bases spanning the gap. Here the CDR3 reads CASSQGLWGDNYGYTF. CDR3 sequence (DNA): TGCGCCAGCAGCCAAGGGTTGTGGGGAGATAACTATGGCTACACCTTC.

The chain has TRBV7-3 and TRBJ1-1; a weak D match, TRBD1 (5 bases). The CDR3 runs to 14 residues. Between the trimmed V and J ends, which lost 1 base and 5 bases, there was a span of 11 bases. Germline-derived CDR1 and CDR2 are SGHTA and FQGTGA. The CDR3 reads CASSLRDGETEAFF. The CDR3 DNA reads as TGTGCCAGCAGCTTAAGGGACGGAGAGACTGAAGCTTTCTTT.

The chain recombines TRBV7-6 with TRBJ2-1, with TRBD2 matching 14 bases. Per the germline V gene, CDR1 is SGHVS and CDR2 is FNYEAQ. V lost 5 bases and J lost 7; bases outside the gene matches: 10. The CDR3 sequence is 17 residues long. As DNA, the CDR3 is TGTGCCAGCAGCCACTGGACTAGCGGGGGGTTTGGAAATGAGCAGTTCTTC. Translating gives CASSHWTSGGFGNEQFF.

This clone has just one count. CDR3 sequence (DNA): TGTGCCAGTAGTATCGGAAGTCAGCCCCAGCATTTT. Translated: CASSIGSQPQHF. The rearrangement links TRBV19 to TRBJ1-5, with D unresolved. Trimming cost V 3 bases and J 6 bases, with 6 bases left between them. Germline V gene sequence: CDR1 LNHDA, CDR2 SQIVND (reference sequence). The CDR3 spans 12 residues.

The chain links TRBV23-1 to TRBJ2-3, with 8 nucleotides matching TRBD1. TRBV23-1 is an open reading frame whose function is uncertain. The J segment lost 5 bases and the V segment lost 0 bases, leaving 10 bases of the junction unmatched. CDR3 length equals 17 residues. The CDR3 nucleotides read TGCGCCAGCAGTCAATCGAGGGACAGGCCCCCGGTAGATACGCAGTATTTT. Encoded protein: CASSQSRDRPPVDTQYF.

The V call is TRBV28, the J call TRBJ2-2, with 12 bases fitting TRBD2. Germline V gene sequence: CDR1 MDHEN, CDR2 SYDVKM. Losses at the gene ends were 6 bases for V and 7 bases for J; bases not matched to a gene: 15. This CDR3 has 18 amino acids. The CDR3 DNA reads as TGTGCCAGCAGCCGCCCCCTGGCTAGCGGGAGGGCCGACGGGGAGCTGTTTTTT. Its translation: CASSRPLASGRADGELFF.

This rearrangement joins TRBV30 to TRBJ2-3; D could derive from TRBD1 or TRBD2 (7 bases each). Between the trimmed V and J ends, which lost 4 bases and 1 base, there was a span of 15 bases. The germline V gene encodes CDR1 GTSNPN and CDR2 SVGIG (reference sequence). The CDR3 is made up of 15 amino acids. This CDR3 reads CAWNGRGPGTDTQYF. CDR3 coding DNA: TGTGCCTGGAATGGGAGGGGGCCCGGCACAGATACGCAGTATTTT. The variable domain in full, with the rest retrieved from reference TRBV30 and TRBJ2-3, is SQTIHQWPATLVQPVGSPLSLECTVEGTSNPNLYWYRQAAGRGLQLLFYSVGIGQISSEVPQNLSASRPQDRQFILSSKKLLLSDSGFYLCAWNGRGPGTDTQYFGPGTRLTVL.

The chain uses TRBV11-2 and TRBJ2-3; 8 bases agree with TRBD2. V shed 5 bases, J shed 4 bases, and the junction held 8 bases outside the gene matches. Germline CDR1 reads SGHAT; CDR2 reads FQNNGV. This CDR3 contains 15 residues. The CDR3 loop reads CASSPTPGRADTQYF. For the CDR3, the DNA is TGTGCCAGCAGCCCAACCCCCGGGAGGGCAGATACGCAGTATTTT.

CDR3 protein: CASSNGGIGEKLFF. The CDR3 DNA follows: TGTGCCAGCAGCAACGGGGGGATCGGTGAAAAACTGTTTTTT. The chain recombines TRBV7-7 with TRBJ1-4; TRBD1 might be the D (5 bases). The CDR3 length is 14 residues. Trimming removed 5 bases from V and 7 bases from J, with 14 bases in between. In germline, CDR1 is SSHAT, CDR2 FNYEAQ (reference sequence).

This chain connects TRBV7-9 to TRBJ2-1; 10 positions agree with TRBD2. Germline trimming cut 8 bases from V and 6 bases from J; bases unmatched to any gene: 22. The CDR3 contains 19 residues. The V gene's germline CDR1 is SEHNR and CDR2 FQNEAQ (reference sequence). CDR3 residues: CASVPEVPPLAGEINEQFF. As DNA, the CDR3 is TGTGCCAGCGTACCGGAGGTTCCCCCGCTAGCGGGAGAGATCAATGAGCAGTTCTTC. The full variable domain, its missing parts supplied by reference TRBV7-9 and TRBJ2-1, is DTGVSQNPRHKITKRGQNVTFRCDPISEHNRLYWYRQTLGQGPEFLTYFQNEAQLEKSRLLSDRFSAERPKGSFSTLEIQRTEQGDSAMYLCASVPEVPPLAGEINEQFFGPGTRLTVL.

The V and J genes are TRBV29-1 and TRBJ2-1, with D maybe TRBD2 (6 bases). Germline loops: CDR1 SQVTM, CDR2 ANQGSEA. Trimming stripped 1 base from V and 2 bases from J, with 15 bases between. The CDR3 has 16 amino acids. DNA of the CDR3: TGCAGCGTTGAAGGCAGGTTGCGGGGCCCCTACAATGAGCAGTTCTTC. Amino acids: CSVEGRLRGPYNEQFF.

The chain joins TRBV27 to TRBJ2-4; the D is unclear. This CDR3 spans 14 amino acids. The germline V and J ends were trimmed by 3 bases and 0 bases, with 6 bases remaining between them. Germline assignment: CDR1 MNHEY and CDR2 SMNVEV (reference sequence). CDR3 protein: CASSFSLAKNIQYF. The CDR3 DNA sequence: TGTGCCAGCAGTTTTTCCCTAGCCAAAAACATTCAGTACTTC.

DNA for the CDR3: TGTGCCAGCAGCCCTCTTTCTAACCTTACGACAGGTCCCAATCAGCCCCAGCATTTT. Translation: CASSPLSNLTTGPNQPQHF. The V gene is TRBV7-2, the J gene TRBJ1-5; possible D gene TRBD1, 6 bases. The CDR3 consists of 19 residues. CDR1 and CDR2 from the germline V gene are SGHTA and FQGNSA. The germline V and J ends were trimmed by 5 bases and 3 bases, with 26 bases remaining between them.

Concerning this clone: Mismatch with germline at one junction end may stem from a read error. CDR3 sequence: CASSLAGGHYNEQFF. CDR3 DNA sequence: TGTGCCAGCAGTTTAGCGGGAGGTCACTACAATGAGCAGTTCTTC. V gene TRBV7-9 combines with J gene TRBJ2-1; TRBD2 matches at 10 bases. This CDR3 spans 15 amino acids. Germline assignment: CDR1 SEHNR and CDR2 FQNEAQ (reference sequence).

The chain joins TRBV5-6 to TRBJ1-2, with D maybe TRBD1 (6 bases). The CDR3 sequence is 15 residues long. Germline CDR1 is SGHDT and CDR2 is YYEEEE. V was clipped by 6 bases and J by 4 bases, with 19 bases between them. The CDR3 bases are TGTGCCAGCAAACAAACGGGACACGACACCTATGGCTACACCTTC. Translating gives CASKQTGHDTYGYTF.

The CDR3 here is CASSSPTSGTAYEQYF. The CDR3 nucleotides read TGTGCCAGCAGTTCCCCGACTAGCGGGACGGCCTACGAGCAGTACTTC. This chain joins TRBV27 and TRBJ2-7; TRBD2 aligns across 11 bases. CDR1 MNHEY and CDR2 SMNVEV come from the germline V gene (reference sequence). CDR3 length: 16 residues. V shed 4 bases and J 2 bases; nucleotides not matched to a gene: 7.

The V and J genes are TRBV6-5 and TRBJ2-2, with no clear D. Trimming took off 1 base at V and 1 base at J, with 10 bases between the two ends. This CDR3 region has 16 residues. The germline V gene has CDR1 MNHEY and CDR2 SVGAGI. The CDR3 region has the DNA TGTGCCAGCAGTTACTGGGCAGGAGAGAACACCGGGGAGCTGTTTTTT. This sequence encodes CASSYWAGENTGELFF.

V and J are TRBV5-6 and TRBJ1-1; D remains ambiguous. This CDR3 is built from 18 residues. Trimming took off 4 bases at V and 0 bases at J, with 22 bases between the two ends. The germline CDR1 and CDR2 sequences are SGHDT and YYEEEE. CDR3 protein: CASSIRLREEALNTEAFF. Written as DNA, the CDR3 is TGTGCCAGCAGCATACGATTACGAGAGGAGGCCCTGAACACTGAAGCTTTCTTT.

The table lists this clone with a few counts. The chain employs TRBV14 and TRBJ2-1; D gene ambiguous. V lost 0 bases, J lost 4 bases, and 13 bases lay in between. The CDR3 contains 16 residues. Germline loops: CDR1 SGHDN, CDR2 FVKESK. The CDR3 here is CASSQDLQLLYNEQFF. The CDR3 DNA is TGTGCCAGCAGCCAAGATCTTCAGCTTCTATACAATGAGCAGTTCTTC.

V gene TRBV7-2 combines with J gene TRBJ2-7; 10 bases agree with TRBD2. V was pared by 5 bases and J by 2 bases, with 6 bases of the junction left unmatched. CDR1 SGHTA and CDR2 FQGNSA come from the germline V gene. CDR3 length equals 15 residues. The CDR3 is CASSALAGRPYEQYF. CDR3 nucleotides: TGTGCCAGCAGCGCACTAGCGGGACGACCCTACGAGCAGTACTTC.

The chain joins TRBV15 to TRBJ2-1; D ambiguous. Per the germline V gene, CDR1 is LNHNV and CDR2 is YYDKDF (reference sequence). The CDR3 extends over 20 amino acids. V lost 1 base to trimming and J lost 4 bases, with 26 bases between them. CDR3 amino acids: CATSRGPLRAAPRQYNEQFF. The CDR3 DNA follows: TGTGCCACCAGCAGAGGGCCACTTCGGGCAGCCCCTCGCCAATACAATGAGCAGTTCTTC.

V usage is TRBV4-1 and J usage is TRBJ1-2, with D perhaps TRBD1 (5 bases). CDR1 is MGHRA, CDR2 YSYEKL, per germline. The CDR3 consists of 14 residues. The V gene lost 4 bases and the J gene lost 3 bases, with 12 bases spanning the gap. In nucleotides, the CDR3 is TGCGCCAGCAGCCGCGGGGGTCACCACTATGGCTACACCTTC. Translating gives CASSRGGHHYGYTF.

The CDR3 is CASSPWTGPRNYGYTF. CDR3 DNA sequence: TGTGCCAGCAGTCCATGGACAGGCCCGCGGAACTATGGCTACACCTTC. The chain couples TRBV28 to TRBJ1-2; 7 bases align to TRBD1. This CDR3 comprises 16 residues. Germline CDR1 MDHEN, CDR2 SYDVKM. The V segment lost 5 bases and the J segment 2 bases; nucleotides outside the gene matches: 11.

V gene TRBV28 combines with J gene TRBJ1-2; 7 positions agree with TRBD1. Germline-derived CDR1 and CDR2 are MDHEN and SYDVKM. The length of the CDR3 is 13 residues. V shed 5 bases and J 6 bases; nucleotides not matched to a gene: 6. As DNA, the CDR3 is TGTGCCAGCAGTCAGACAGGGTCGGATGGCTACACCTTC. Translation: CASSQTGSDGYTF.